A single TCR beta chain is shown here with its context. Germline CDR1 and CDR2: SGHTA and FQGNSA. The CDR3 has 13 residues. V was clipped by 5 bases and J by 13 bases; unmatched bases: 7. This sample stems from a study of blood T cell repertoires in COVID-19. About the study: Italy, Spain and the United States were the sources of the convalescent and acute COVID-19 samples. T cells, B-cell-depleted T cells, or PBMCs provided the cDNA or gDNA that served as material.

Source study methods: Nucleated cell counts were estimated from reference gene primer amplification. Clones were read by immunoSEQ multiplex PCR, and TCRdb kept only the in-frame ones, dropping some. V and J calls and clone size are those listed in that table; D and trimming were worked out from the DNA. The repertoire holds 140,000 or so clones, with about 79% as singletons. This TCR derives from an elderly woman with acute or convalescent COVID-19. Material: peripheral blood. The chain carries TRBV7-2 and TRBJ1-4, with 10 bases matching TRBD1. The CDR3 region is CASSVQGDRGLFF. The CDR3 DNA follows: TGTGCCAGCAGCGTACAGGGGGACAGGGGACTGTTTTTT. Together with reference TRBV7-2 and TRBJ1-4, the CDR3 gives the full variable domain: GAGVSQSPSNKVTEKGKDVELRCDPISGHTALYWYRQSLGQGLEFLIYFQGNSAPDKSGLPSDRFSAERTGGSVSTLTIQRTQQEDSAVYLCASSVQGDRGLFFGSGTQLSVL.